The 27 T cell receptor beta chains below come from one sample, sequenced in a study of cytomegalovirus exposure and HLA in healthy donors. The PCR contained 60 Vbeta and 13 Jbeta primers. Some clones are missing from TCRdb's copy, which holds only in-frame ones; the method was immunoSEQ multiplex PCR. The profile covers around 140,000 clones, with about 80% appearing a single time and more than 1.5% taken by the ten largest. Sequenced: PBMCs. All receptors derive from a middle-aged woman in good health and CMV-seronegative.

The chain joins TRBV29-1 to TRBJ2-1; TRBD2 matches 10 bases. Per germline, CDR1 SQVTM and CDR2 ANQGSEA. This CDR3 is 19 amino acids long. Trimming cost V 1 base and J 4 bases; bases outside gene matches: 16. CDR3 sequence reads: CSVEVLGGRGLADYNEQFF. The CDR3 DNA follows: TGCAGCGTTGAAGTCTTGGGGGGGCGAGGACTAGCGGATTACAATGAGCAGTTCTTC.

This chain connects TRBV9 to TRBJ2-7; 7 nucleotides align to TRBD1. The CDR3 covers 14 residues. Per germline, CDR1 SGDLS and CDR2 YYNGEE. V shed 3 bases, J shed 2 bases, and the junction held 5 bases outside the gene matches. The CDR3 DNA follows: TGTGCCAGCAGCGCACAGGGGACCACCTACGAGCAGTACTTC. Translated, it gives CASSAQGTTYEQYF.

The chain links TRBV4-2 to TRBJ2-7; 9 bases match TRBD2. The CDR3 runs to 15 residues. Germline V gives CDR1 LGHNA, CDR2 YNFKEQ. J was trimmed by 2 bases and V by 5 bases; bases with no gene match: 7. The CDR3 spells CASSTGTSSTYEQYF. DNA of the CDR3: TGTGCCAGCAGCACCGGGACTAGCTCCACCTACGAGCAGTACTTC.

The J gene is TRBJ2-2, the V gene TRBV11-3; D call uncertain. Germline CDR1 reads SGHNT; CDR2 reads YENEEA. The length of the CDR3 is 11 residues. The germline V and J ends were trimmed by 6 bases and 6 bases, with 5 bases remaining between them. CDR3 sequence (DNA): TGTGCCAGCAGTTCCTCCGGGGAGCTGTTTTTT. The encoded protein is CASSSSGELFF.

The chain is built from TRBV7-8 and TRBJ2-3; 9 bases align to TRBD2. V was pared by 4 bases and J by 7 bases, with 12 bases of the junction left unmatched. Germline-derived CDR1 and CDR2 are SGHVS and FQNEAQ. The CDR3 loop spans 16 amino acids. CDR3: CASSWEGSGRVYTQYF. The CDR3 bases are TGTGCCAGCAGCTGGGAGGGTAGCGGGAGAGTATATACGCAGTATTTT.

This rearrangement joins TRBV4-3 to TRBJ2-7, with 9 bases matching TRBD1. The CDR3 length is 18 residues. Trimming took 1 base from V and 3 from J; bases not matched to a gene: 13. Germline V lookup: CDR1 LGHNA, CDR2 YSLEER. The CDR3 sequence is CASSQVFLGDRDFYEQYF. In nucleotides, the CDR3 is TGCGCCAGCAGCCAAGTGTTTTTGGGGGACAGGGATTTCTACGAGCAGTACTTC.

The chain links TRBV7-2 to TRBJ2-7; D not certain. Germline CDR1 and CDR2: SGHTA and FQGNSA. V shed 4 bases and J shed 2 bases, with 9 bases lying between them. This CDR3 is built from 13 residues. For the CDR3, the DNA is TGTGCCAGCAGCTCAGTTGTCCCCTACGAGCAGTACTTC. Amino acids: CASSSVVPYEQYF.

The rearrangement uses TRBV6-1 and TRBJ1-2; TRBD1 agrees at 9 bases. Germline values: CDR1 MNHNS, CDR2 SASEGT. The ends lost 4 bases at V and 4 bases at J; junction bases unmatched: 10. This CDR3 region has 16 residues. The CDR3 DNA reads as TGTGCCAGCAGTGTCAGGGGGACAGGGAATAGCTATGGCTACACCTTC. Its translation is CASSVRGTGNSYGYTF.

This chain links TRBV7-8 with TRBJ2-3, with TRBD2 identical over 12 bases. The CDR3 covers 16 residues. Germline V gene data show CDR1 as SGHVS and CDR2 as FQNEAQ. The ends lost 5 bases at V and 3 bases at J; junction bases unmatched: 6. CDR3 in amino acids: CASSVTSGSRTDTQYF. The CDR3 bases are TGTGCCAGCAGCGTGACTAGCGGGAGCCGTACAGATACGCAGTATTTT.

A few counts support this clone. V and J are TRBV11-3 and TRBJ2-7; D is unclear. The length of the CDR3 is 12 residues. V was pared by 1 base and J by 6 bases, with 7 bases between. Germline V gives CDR1 SGHNT, CDR2 YENEEA. CDR3 coding DNA: TGTGCCAGCAGCTTAGCGGTCTGCGAGCAGTACTTC. Protein sequence: CASSLAVCEQYF.

This chain joins TRBV7-6 and TRBJ1-1, with D unclear. Trimming shortened V by 6 bases and J by 6 bases, and 20 bases separated the two germline ends. The CDR3 sequence is 15 residues long. Germline V gene sequence: CDR1 SGHVS, CDR2 FNYEAQ. The CDR3 region is CASRLIGFAGAEAFF. DNA for the CDR3: TGTGCCAGCAGATTAATTGGGTTTGCGGGCGCTGAAGCTTTCTTT.

This clone was seen a single time. The chain couples TRBV7-2 to TRBJ2-2, with 8 bases matching TRBD2. With 8 bases clipped from V and 3 bases from J, the junction kept 8 bases outside the gene matches. CDR3 length: 15 amino acids. From germline, CDR1 is SGHTA and CDR2 FQGNSA. CDR3 bases: TGTGCCAGCCCACCGGGACTAGACGACACCGGGGAGCTGTTTTTT. It specifies CASPPGLDDTGELFF.

The table lists this clone with a count of one. The V gene is TRBV5-4, the J gene TRBJ1-2; 9 bases are a match to TRBD1. The germline V gene has CDR1 SGHNT and CDR2 YYREEE (reference sequence). This CDR3 contains 15 residues. V shed 0 bases and J 4 bases; nucleotides not matched to a gene: 4. CDR3 loop: CASSLGGQGTYGYTF. The DNA for the CDR3 is TGTGCCAGCAGCTTGGGAGGACAGGGGACCTATGGCTACACCTTC.

The CDR3 region is CASSQVPGGDEAFF. CDR3 bases: TGCGCCAGCAGCCAAGTTCCGGGGGGGGATGAAGCTTTCTTT. The J gene is TRBJ1-1, the V gene TRBV4-1, with D tentatively TRBD1 (5 bases). The germline CDR1 and CDR2 sequences are MGHRA and YSYEKL. The CDR3 is made up of 14 amino acids. V was trimmed by 1 base and J by 7 bases, leaving 13 bases between them.

This chain connects TRBV5-1 to TRBJ2-1; 7 bases map to TRBD2. The J segment lost 4 bases and the V segment lost 0 bases, leaving 10 bases of the junction unmatched. Germline V gives CDR1 SGHRS, CDR2 YFSETQ. The CDR3 is 17 residues long. CDR3 residues: CASSLDPRDYPYNEQFF. CDR3 nucleotide sequence: TGCGCCAGCAGCTTGGACCCCCGGGACTACCCTTACAATGAGCAGTTCTTC. The full variable domain, its missing parts supplied by reference TRBV5-1 and TRBJ2-1, is KAGVTQTPRYLIKTRGQQVTLSCSPISGHRSVSWYQQTPGQGLQFLFEYFSETQRNKGNFPGRFSGRQFSNSRSEMNVSTLELGDSALYLCASSLDPRDYPYNEQFFGPGTRLTVL.

The CDR3 nucleotides read TGTGCCAGCAGCTCCTCTAGCGGGAGGTCTAATGAGCAGTTCTTC. Residues: CASSSSSGRSNEQFF. The gene calls are TRBV11-2 and TRBJ2-1; 11 bases line up with TRBD2. With V trimmed by 4 bases and J by 7 bases, 6 bases remained unmatched. Germline-derived CDR1 and CDR2 are SGHAT and FQNNGV. The CDR3 covers 15 residues.

The chain combines TRBV11-2 with TRBJ2-1, with 8 bases fitting TRBD2. Trimming at V came to 2 bases and at J to 7 bases, leaving 4 bases not matched to a gene. CDR1 SGHAT and CDR2 FQNNGV come from the germline V gene. The CDR3 is made up of 14 amino acids. The CDR3 nucleotides are TGTGCCAGCAGCTTAACGGGAGGGCGGAATGAGCAGTTCTTC. Its protein product is CASSLTGGRNEQFF.

This chain links TRBV5-1 with TRBJ2-2; 9 bases fit TRBD2. V dropped 1 base and J dropped 4; count of bases not matched to a gene: 5. This CDR3 contains 16 residues. Germline-derived CDR1 and CDR2 are SGHRS and YFSETQ. CDR3 coding DNA: TGCGCCAGCAGCTTGATAGCGGGAGATGGCACCGGGGAGCTGTTTTTT. This translates into CASSLIAGDGTGELFF.

The chain carries TRBV6-1 and TRBJ1-5; 8 nucleotides agree with TRBD1. This CDR3 spans 14 amino acids. V trimming: 6 bases; J trimming: 14 bases; junction bases outside the gene matches: 15. Germline CDR1 is MNHNS and CDR2 is SASEGT. This CDR3 reads CASRKIGQGSSKHF. DNA for the CDR3: TGTGCCAGCAGGAAAATTGGACAGGGCTCGTCTAAGCATTTT.

V and J are TRBV25-1 and TRBJ1-2; possible D gene TRBD1, 6 bases. Trimming pared 2 bases from V and 5 bases from J, leaving 12 bases between. The CDR3 runs to 14 residues. Germline V gene lookup returns CDR1 MGHDK and CDR2 SYGVNS. CDR3 nucleotide sequence: TGTGCCAGCAGTGAACCGGACAGCACTTATGGCTACACCTTC. Its protein product is CASSEPDSTYGYTF.

The chain employs TRBV5-1 and TRBJ2-1; a possible D gene is TRBD1 (6 bases). Germline loops: CDR1 SGHRS, CDR2 YFSETQ. The CDR3 totals 14 residues. Trimming took off 0 bases at V and 4 bases at J, with 8 bases between the two ends. CDR3 nucleotide sequence: TGCGCCAGCAGCTTGGTACAGGGATACAATGAGCAGTTCTTC. Its translation: CASSLVQGYNEQFF.

This clone was detected once. The rearrangement uses TRBV5-1 and TRBJ2-7, with TRBD2 matching 16 bases. J was trimmed by 6 bases and V by 4 bases; bases with no gene match: 10. This CDR3 has 17 amino acids. The germline gives CDR1 SGHRS, CDR2 YFSETQ. The CDR3 sequence is CASSPGLAGGLDLEQYF. CDR3 DNA sequence: TGCGCCAGCAGCCCGGGACTAGCGGGAGGGTTAGACCTCGAGCAGTACTTC.

This clone was seen a few times. The chain employs TRBV9 and TRBJ2-7, with 13 bases lining up with TRBD2. V trimming: 1 base; J trimming: 4 bases; junction bases outside the gene matches: 5. CDR1 and CDR2 (germline): SGDLS, YYNGEE. This CDR3 comprises 16 residues. The CDR3 protein is CASSVTGLAGAYEQYF. The CDR3 DNA reads TGTGCCAGCAGCGTAACTGGACTAGCGGGAGCTTACGAGCAGTACTTC.

The rearrangement links TRBV29-1 to TRBJ2-1, with 14 bases matching TRBD2. CDR1 SQVTM and CDR2 ANQGSEA come from the germline V gene. The V gene end was trimmed by 3 bases and the J gene end by 1 base; junction bases not matched to a gene: 5. The CDR3 length is 17 residues. The CDR3 DNA is TGCAGCGTTGATGGGACTAGCGGGAGTATTTCCTACAATGAGCAGTTCTTC. Encoded protein: CSVDGTSGSISYNEQFF.

J is TRBJ1-1 and V is TRBV28; D is unresolved. The ends were cut back, 3 bases at V and 5 bases at J, with 16 bases in the middle. Looked up from germline, CDR1 is MDHEN and CDR2 is SYDVKM. The CDR3 extends over 15 amino acids. CDR3 coding DNA: TGTGCCAGCAGTTTTGCGACCTCAGGAGGGACTGAAGCTTTCTTT. Translating it yields CASSFATSGGTEAFF.

In DNA form, the CDR3 reads TGTGCCAGCAGCTTTTTTCGGTATAATTCACCCCTCCACTTT. Translating gives CASSFFRYNSPLHF. This chain uses TRBV7-9 with TRBJ1-6, with unresolved D. The CDR3 runs 14 residues. Germline values: CDR1 SEHNR, CDR2 FQNEAQ (reference sequence). Trimming shortened V by 3 bases and J by 4 bases, and 7 bases separated the two germline ends.

This clone was counted between two and nine times. The rearrangement uses TRBV28 and TRBJ1-1; D perhaps matches TRBD1 (5 bases). The CDR3 spans 14 residues. The ends were cut back, 5 bases at V and 8 bases at J, with 18 bases in the middle. Germline CDR1 and CDR2: MDHEN and SYDVKM. This CDR3 is CASSRPWGEGEAFF. The CDR3 DNA follows: TGTGCCAGCAGTCGCCCCTGGGGGGAAGGCGAAGCTTTCTTT.